Given below is one T cell receptor (beta chain) in context. The CDR3 totals 12 residues. V was pared by 5 bases and J by 4 bases, with 2 bases of the junction left unmatched. Germline CDR1 SGHTA, CDR2 FQGNSA. In the study's own analysis: Amplifying reference gene primers gave estimates of nucleated cell counts. Produced via immunoSEQ multiplex PCR; TCRdb's table is partial and in-frame only. The D gene and trimming were derived from the DNA, and the V and J assignments and clone size from that table. The table has 250,000 to 300,000 clones, 75% to 90% seen once. These data come from a study of blood T cell repertoires in COVID-19. About the research overall: Italy, Spain and the United States were the sources of the convalescent and acute COVID-19 samples. PBMCs, B-cell-depleted T cells, or T cells were the source of the cDNA or gDNA that made up the material.

Material for sequencing was peripheral blood. The sequence was collected from a man aged 50-59 years with acute or convalescent COVID-19. V is TRBV7-2 and J is TRBJ2-7; the match to TRBD1 covers 7 bases. CDR3: CASSKGAYEQYF. For the CDR3, the DNA is TGTGCCAGCAGCAAGGGGGCTTACGAGCAGTACTTC. The full variable domain, rest sourced from reference TRBV7-2 and TRBJ2-7, is GAGVSQSPSNKVTEKGKDVELRCDPISGHTALYWYRQSLGQGLEFLIYFQGNSAPDKSGLPSDRFSAERTGGSVSTLTIQRTQQEDSAVYLCASSKGAYEQYFGPGTRLTVT.